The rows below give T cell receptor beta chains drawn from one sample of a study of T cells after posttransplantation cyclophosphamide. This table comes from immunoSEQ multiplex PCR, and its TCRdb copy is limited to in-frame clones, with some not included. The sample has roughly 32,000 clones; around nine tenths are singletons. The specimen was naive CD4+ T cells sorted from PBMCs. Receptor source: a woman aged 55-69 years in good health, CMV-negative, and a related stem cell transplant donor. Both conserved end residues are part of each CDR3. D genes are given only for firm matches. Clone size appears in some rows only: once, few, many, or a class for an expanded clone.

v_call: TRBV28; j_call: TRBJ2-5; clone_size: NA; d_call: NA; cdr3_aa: CASSSPRGRLYF; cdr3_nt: TGTGCCAGCAGTTCCCCAAGGGGCAGATTGTACTTC
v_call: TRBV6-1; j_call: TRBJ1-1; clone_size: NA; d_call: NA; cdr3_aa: CASSEAHRVNEAFF; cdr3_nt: TGTGCCAGCAGTGAAGCCCACAGGGTCAATGAAGCTTTCTTT
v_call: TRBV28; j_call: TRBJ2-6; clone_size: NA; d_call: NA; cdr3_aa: CASSLWVLKPGANVLTF; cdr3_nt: TGTGCCAGCAGTTTATGGGTTTTGAAGCCTGGGGCCAACGTCCTGACTTTC
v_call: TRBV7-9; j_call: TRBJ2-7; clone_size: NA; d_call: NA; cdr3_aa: CASSSQGSEQYF; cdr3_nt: TGTGCCAGCAGCTCTCAGGGGTCCGAGCAGTACTTC
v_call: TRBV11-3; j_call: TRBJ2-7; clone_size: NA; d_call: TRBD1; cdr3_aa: CASSLGQGGEQYF; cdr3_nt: TGTGCCAGCAGCTTAGGACAGGGGGGGGAGCAGTACTTC
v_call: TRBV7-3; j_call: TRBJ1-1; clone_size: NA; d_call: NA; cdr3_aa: CASSPHIGNTEAFF; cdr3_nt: TGTGCCAGCAGCCCCCACATTGGGAACACTGAAGCTTTCTTT
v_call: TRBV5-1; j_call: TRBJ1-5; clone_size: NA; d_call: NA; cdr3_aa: CASSFGGGASNQPQHF; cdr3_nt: TGCGCCAGCAGCTTCGGCGGAGGGGCTAGCAATCAGCCCCAGCATTTT
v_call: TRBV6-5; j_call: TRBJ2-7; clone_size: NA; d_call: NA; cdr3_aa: CASSRGYYEQYF; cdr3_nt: TGTGCCAGCAGTCGGGGGTACTACGAGCAGTACTTC
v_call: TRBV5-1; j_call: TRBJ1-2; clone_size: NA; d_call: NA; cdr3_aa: CASSPGRGYGYTF; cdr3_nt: TGCGCCAGCAGCCCCGGAAGGGGCTATGGCTACACCTTC
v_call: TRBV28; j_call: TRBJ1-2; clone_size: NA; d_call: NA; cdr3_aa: CASSFYGGGLGGYTF; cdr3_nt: TGTGCCAGCAGTTTTTACGGGGGAGGCCTTGGTGGCTACACCTTC
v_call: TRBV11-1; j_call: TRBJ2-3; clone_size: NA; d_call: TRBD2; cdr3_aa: CASRKRAGGPTDTQYF; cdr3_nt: TGTGCCAGCAGGAAACGAGCGGGGGGACCCACGGATACGCAGTATTTT
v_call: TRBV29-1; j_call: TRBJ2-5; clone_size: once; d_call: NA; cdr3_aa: CSVEKGEQETQYF; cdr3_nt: TGCAGCGTTGAAAAGGGGGAGCAAGAGACCCAGTACTTC
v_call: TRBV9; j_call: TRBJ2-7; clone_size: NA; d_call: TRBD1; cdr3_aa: CASSVTWTGEQYF; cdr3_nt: TGTGCCAGCAGCGTAACGTGGACAGGGGAGCAGTACTTC
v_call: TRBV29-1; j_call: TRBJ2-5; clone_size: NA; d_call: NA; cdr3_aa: CSAIIRGKTQYF; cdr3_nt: TGCAGCGCGATAATTAGGGGGAAGACCCAGTACTTC
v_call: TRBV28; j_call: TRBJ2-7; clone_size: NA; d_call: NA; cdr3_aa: CASSLGGTGAYEQYF; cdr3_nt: TGTGCCAGCAGTCTCGGGGGGACAGGAGCCTACGAGCAGTACTTC
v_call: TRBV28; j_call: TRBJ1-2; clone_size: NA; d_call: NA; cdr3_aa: CASRIPTGNGYTF; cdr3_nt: TGTGCCAGCAGGATCCCCACAGGGAACGGCTACACCTTC
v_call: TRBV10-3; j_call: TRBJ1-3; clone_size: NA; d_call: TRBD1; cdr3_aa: CAMSSGTGGSGNTIYF; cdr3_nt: TGTGCCATGTCGAGCGGGACAGGGGGCTCTGGAAACACCATATATTTT
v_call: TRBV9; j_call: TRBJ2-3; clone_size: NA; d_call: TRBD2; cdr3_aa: CASSWSGGSTDTQYF; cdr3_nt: TGTGCCAGCAGCTGGAGCGGGGGCAGCACAGATACGCAGTATTTT
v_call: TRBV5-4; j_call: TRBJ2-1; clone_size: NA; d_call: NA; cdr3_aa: CASSLGLDNEQFF; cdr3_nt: TGTGCCAGCAGCTTGGGGCTTGACAATGAGCAGTTCTTC
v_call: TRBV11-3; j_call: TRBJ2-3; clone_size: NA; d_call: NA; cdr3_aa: CASSLGAYSGSTDTQYF; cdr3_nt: TGTGCCAGCAGCTTAGGGGCCTACAGCGGCAGCACAGATACGCAGTATTTT
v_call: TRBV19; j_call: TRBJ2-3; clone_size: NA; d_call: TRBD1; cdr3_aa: CASSRRQGRDTQYF; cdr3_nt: TGTGCCAGTAGTAGACGACAGGGGAGGGATACGCAGTATTTT
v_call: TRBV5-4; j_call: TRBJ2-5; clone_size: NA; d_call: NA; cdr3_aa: CASSLAGGQETQYF; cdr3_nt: TGTGCCAGCAGCTTGGCCGGGGGTCAAGAGACCCAGTACTTC
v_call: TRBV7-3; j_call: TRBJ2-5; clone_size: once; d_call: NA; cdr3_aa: CASSLTGGAGGETQYF; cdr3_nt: TGTGCCAGCAGCTTAACCGGCGGGGCCGGCGGGGAGACCCAGTACTTC
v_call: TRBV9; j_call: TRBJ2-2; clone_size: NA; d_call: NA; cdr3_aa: CASSVATGLSGAGELFF; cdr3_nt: TGTGCCAGCAGCGTAGCTACGGGGCTTAGCGGCGCCGGGGAGCTGTTTTTT
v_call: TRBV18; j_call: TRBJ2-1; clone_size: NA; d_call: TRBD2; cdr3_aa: CASSRERESEFF; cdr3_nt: TGTGCCAGCTCCCGGGAGCGGGAATCAGAGTTCTTC
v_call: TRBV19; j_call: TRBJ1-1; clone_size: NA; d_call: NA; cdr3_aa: CASSITGSKAFF; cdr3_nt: TGTGCCAGTAGTATCACAGGGTCTAAAGCTTTCTTT
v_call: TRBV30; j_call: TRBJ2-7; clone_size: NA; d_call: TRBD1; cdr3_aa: CAWKNQGAREQYF; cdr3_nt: TGTGCCTGGAAAAACCAGGGGGCGCGGGAGCAGTACTTC
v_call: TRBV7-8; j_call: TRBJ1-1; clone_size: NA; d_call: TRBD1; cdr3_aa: CASSLTGGNTEAFF; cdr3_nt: TGTGCCAGCAGCTTAACAGGGGGGAACACTGAAGCTTTCTTT
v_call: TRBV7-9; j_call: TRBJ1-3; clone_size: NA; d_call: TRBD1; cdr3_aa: CASSLEFGGTVLSGTIYF; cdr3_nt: TGTGCCAGCAGCTTAGAATTCGGCGGGACAGTCCTTTCTGGCACCATATATTTT
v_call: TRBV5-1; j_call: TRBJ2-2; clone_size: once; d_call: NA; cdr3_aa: CASSLAQAGTGELFF; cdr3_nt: TGCGCCAGCAGCTTGGCCCAGGCGGGGACCGGGGAGCTGTTTTTT
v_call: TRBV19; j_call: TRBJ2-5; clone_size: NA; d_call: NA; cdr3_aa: CASGVRETQYF; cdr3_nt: TGTGCCAGCGGGGTCCGGGAGACCCAGTACTTC
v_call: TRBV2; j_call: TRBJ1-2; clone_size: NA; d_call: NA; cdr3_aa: CASSPVNRELGYTF; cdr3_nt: TGTGCCAGCAGTCCGGTCAACCGGGAGTTGGGCTACACCTTC